What follows are 8 T cell receptor beta chains derived from one specimen sequenced in a study of vaccination and CD4 T cells after COVID-19. Once obtained from cultured CD4+ T cells, the DNA was sequenced using the Oncomine TCR Beta short-read assay. From the PCR reads, TCRdb called clonotypes with MiXCR, one entry per CDR3 protein. The table lists roughly 9,000 distinct CDR3 sequences, about 65% of them singletons. Their target antigens are unknown. Treatment reported: roughly 10-day PBMC culture with coronavirus spike peptide pools or control peptides (ViraFEST assay). The sequenced sample consisted of CD4+ T cells from blood, cultured in vitro. All receptors come from a human donor who had recovered from COVID-19.

The chain employs TRBV2 and TRBJ2-2; no clear D gene. There are 10 residues in the CDR3. CDR1 is SNHLY, CDR2 FYNNEI, per germline. Trimming cost V 8 bases and J 5 bases, with 3 bases left between them. The CDR3 region has the DNA TGTGCCAGCCGAACCGGGGAGCTGTTTTTT. Encoded protein: CASRTGELFF.

This clonotype was seen a few times. The V call is TRBV20-1, the J call TRBJ1-1; 8 nucleotides line up with TRBD1. In germline, CDR1 is DFQATT, CDR2 SNEGSKA (reference sequence). The CDR3 sequence is 15 residues long. V dropped 6 bases and J dropped 1; count of bases not matched to a gene: 10. This chain's CDR3 is CSASGQGAGNTEAFF. The CDR3 region has the DNA TGCAGTGCATCCGGACAGGGAGCGGGGAACACTGAAGCTTTCTTT.

The chain couples TRBV4-2 to TRBJ2-1, with 12 bases lining up with TRBD2. V gave up 3 bases and J gave up 0 bases; unmatched junction bases: 6. CDR1 and CDR2 (germline): LGHNA, YNFKEQ. The CDR3 sequence is 18 residues long. The chain's CDR3 is CASSQEGLAGSSYNEQFF. As DNA, the CDR3 is TGTGCCAGCAGCCAGGAGGGACTAGCGGGCAGCTCCTACAATGAGCAGTTCTTC.

This clonotype came up a few times. This chain joins TRBV11-2 and TRBJ1-1; D gene ambiguous. V was clipped by 0 bases and J by 9 bases, with 11 bases between them. Per germline, CDR1 SGHAT and CDR2 FQNNGV. The CDR3 is made up of 13 amino acids. CDR3 protein: CASSLERGRQAFF. The CDR3 region has the DNA TGTGCCAGCAGCTTAGAGAGAGGCCGACAAGCTTTCTTT.

The chain is built from TRBV6-2 or TRBV6-3 and TRBJ2-1, with 8 bases lining up with TRBD2. This CDR3 spans 12 amino acids. The J segment lost 15 bases and the V segment lost 2 bases, leaving 6 bases of the junction unmatched. Germline values: CDR1 MNHEY, CDR2 SVGEGT. The CDR3 DNA reads TGTGCCAGCAGTTACGTACGGACTAGCCCGTTCTTC. The encoded protein is CASSYVRTSPFF.

The CDR3 sequence: CATSDPGYYGYTF. As DNA, the CDR3 is TGTGCCACCAGTGATCCTGGATACTATGGCTACACCTTC. The chain couples TRBV24-1 to TRBJ1-2; D unresolved. This CDR3 is built from 13 residues. CDR1 KGHDR and CDR2 SFDVKD come from the germline V gene. Trimming shortened V by 3 bases and J by 3 bases, and 7 bases separated the two germline ends.

This chain uses TRBV2 with TRBJ2-7; unclear D gene. CDR1 SNHLY and CDR2 FYNNEI come from the germline V gene. The V end was cut by 2 bases, the J end by 7 bases, with 6 bases between. The CDR3 covers 11 residues. The CDR3 region is CASSEYREQYF. The DNA of the CDR3 is TGTGCCAGCAGTGAATACCGGGAGCAGTACTTC.

A single count supports this clonotype. The chain joins TRBV7-8 to TRBJ2-1, with 14 bases lining up with TRBD2. CDR3 length equals 20 residues. Germline assignment: CDR1 SGHVS and CDR2 FQNEAQ. V lost 2 bases, J lost 7 bases, and 16 bases stayed unmatched. This CDR3 is CASSLMGRGTSGREGNEQFF. CDR3 DNA: TGTGCCAGCAGCTTAATGGGTCGTGGGACTAGCGGGAGAGAGGGGAATGAGCAGTTCTTC.